A selection of T cell receptor beta chains follows, all from one sample in a study of cytomegalovirus exposure and HLA in healthy donors. Libraries were prepared by immunoSEQ multiplex PCR; TCRdb keeps only in-frame clonotypes and omits some of them. The sample holds fewer than 200,000 clones, about four fifths seen once. Sample: PBMCs. The origin of the receptors is a woman aged 45-65 years in good health and CMV-seronegative. The CDR3 runs from the conserved cysteine through the conserved F or W. Part of the rows lack a size; the others show once, few, many or a class for expanded clones.

>NA|TRBV28
CASSFAGGGYEQYF
>NA|TRBV7-9
CASSSGQGQGDEQFF
>NA|TRBV6-5
CASRSTGISNQPQHF
>NA|TRBV18
CASSPLGGDYGYTF
>once|TRBV6-6
CAPRAGETYEQYF
>NA|TRBV7-7
CASSLGLDRTDTQYF
>NA|TRBV12-5
CASGQDPGQKGTEAFF
>NA|TRBV7-2
CASSLDAGSDTIYF
>NA|TRBV29-1
CSVGSPADTQYF
>NA|TRBV4-3
CASSQVSDLGDYEQYF
>NA|TRBV5-1
CASSAWGEDTEAFF
>NA|TRBV6-1
CASSEDWTTEKLFF
>NA|TRBV21-1
CASSKAPGNYGYTF
>NA|TRBV29-1
CSVRVLAAYNEQFF
>NA|TRBV11-2
CASSFPPQGRNTGELFF
>NA|TRBV7-9
CASSVDSAGKQFF
>NA|TRBV4-3
CASSQEEGHRGYTF
>NA|TRBV28
CASSLKVGTSGRNEQFF
>NA|TRBV9
CASSGPEQSTAGHEQFF
>NA|TRBV6-6
CASSLSGTKETQYF
>NA|TRBV19
CASSTDLNGYTF
>NA|TRBV9
CASSVPSTPNTGELFF
>NA|TRBV15
CATSRDLGQGNNEQFF
>NA|TRBV9
CASSRRGEKLFF
>NA|TRBV10-3
CAISPAGTDTQYF
>NA|TRBV23-1
CASTETGTGEGSTEAFF
>NA|TRBV30
CAWMGDSNTEAFF
>NA|TRBV27
CASSLSWRGGNEKLFF
>NA|TRBV9
CASSVDRGTDTQYF
>few|TRBV14
CASRLTGGNGYTF
>NA|TRBV7-9
CASSYSPGTATSYEQYF
>NA|TRBV4-3
CASSQVLTANTEAFF
>NA|TRBV28
CASSPTGELETQYF
>once|TRBV4-3
CASSQGLDAPLYNEQFF